Below, 28 T cell receptor beta chains from the same sample are listed, as sequenced in a study of T cell responses to AZD1222 COVID-19 vaccine (dated by TCRdb to 2020 to 2023). Interpreted using the paper, the time point label stands for: about 28 days (+/-7) after the second vaccine dose. The receptor library was made with the immunoSEQ multiplex PCR assay. TCRdb provides this immuneACCESS table in a form limited to in-frame rearrangements. Some clones are lacking; in checked studies, under half of them reflect an unresolved V gene, and why the rest are absent is not known. Across this sample there are roughly 150,000 clones, with approximately 94% seen only once. Just over 5% of the sample goes to the ten largest clones. The sample in question was peripheral blood, obtained 28 days after the second AZD1222 dose. The receptors originated from an adult who received the AZD1222 COVID-19 vaccine.

The genes are TRBV9 and TRBJ1-1; D not resolved. The germline V gene has CDR1 SGDLS and CDR2 YYNGEE. This CDR3 has 12 residues. V lost 3 bases, J lost 2 bases, and 5 bases lay in between. CDR3 residues: CASSDYNTEAFF. The CDR3, as DNA: TGTGCCAGCAGCGATTACAACACTGAAGCTTTCTTT. Combining the CDR3 with reference TRBV9 and TRBJ1-1 gives the whole variable domain DSGVTQTPKHLITATGQRVTLRCSPRSGDLSVYWYQQSLDQGLQFLIQYYNGEERAKGNILERFSAQQFPDLHSELNLSSLELGDSALYFCASSDYNTEAFFGQGTRLTVV.

The chain combines TRBV2 with TRBJ2-2, with 8 bases aligning to TRBD2. Germline lookup yields CDR1 SNHLY and CDR2 FYNNEI. The CDR3 is 18 amino acids. V trimming: 3 bases; J trimming: 5 bases; junction bases outside the gene matches: 14. In nucleotides, the CDR3 is TGTGCCAGCAGTGATGCGGGGGGCCGGGGTGTGAAAACCGGGGAGCTGTTTTTT. As protein: CASSDAGGRGVKTGELFF. Filled out from reference TRBV2 and TRBJ2-2, the complete variable domain reads EPEVTQTPSHQVTQMGQEVILRCVPISNHLYFYWYRQILGQKVEFLVSFYNNEISEKSEIFDDQFSVERPDGSNFTLKIRSTKLEDSAMYFCASSDAGGRGVKTGELFFGEGSRLTVL.

The V call is TRBV11-1, the J call TRBJ2-7; 10 bases match TRBD2. CDR3 length: 14 amino acids. The V gene's germline CDR1 is SGHAT and CDR2 FQDESV (reference sequence). After removal of 5 bases from V and 9 bases from J, the junction contained 10 bases not matched to a gene. CDR3 amino acids: CASSMAAGGSGQYF. CDR3 DNA sequence: TGTGCCAGCAGCATGGCAGCGGGAGGGTCTGGGCAGTACTTC.

The chain couples TRBV5-5 to TRBJ1-1; tentative D call: TRBD1 (5 bases). Germline CDR1 is SGHKS and CDR2 is YYEKEE (reference sequence). V was pared by 1 base and J by 0 bases, with 10 bases between. This CDR3 region has 15 residues. The CDR3 loop reads CASSLTGTVNTEAFF. The CDR3 DNA follows: TGTGCCAGCAGCTTGACTGGGACGGTGAACACTGAAGCTTTCTTT.

The chain employs TRBV6-5 and TRBJ1-2; D might be TRBD1 (6 bases). CDR1 and CDR2 from the germline V gene are MNHEY and SVGAGI. This CDR3 has 14 residues. The V gene lost 5 bases and the J gene lost 3 bases, with 13 bases spanning the gap. CDR3 bases: TGTGCCAGCAGTCGCGACAGGCCCTACTATGGCTACACCTTC. This codes for CASSRDRPYYGYTF.

The rearrangement joins TRBV6-5 to TRBJ2-1; 7 bases fit TRBD1. This CDR3 spans 15 amino acids. Germline V CDR1 and CDR2: MNHEY, SVGAGI. The V segment lost 0 bases and the J segment 7 bases; nucleotides outside the gene matches: 6. The CDR3: CASSYSRTGGNEQFF. The CDR3 bases are TGTGCCAGCAGTTACTCGCGGACAGGCGGGAATGAGCAGTTCTTC.

V and J are TRBV6-1 and TRBJ1-5; unclear D gene. CDR1 is MNHNS, CDR2 SASEGT, per germline. The V gene lost 2 bases and the J gene lost 7 bases, with 15 bases spanning the gap. CDR3 length: 15 amino acids. CDR3 amino acids: CASSENRAGLQPQHF. The CDR3 nucleotides are TGTGCCAGCAGTGAAAATAGGGCAGGCCTCCAGCCCCAGCATTTT.

The chain combines TRBV7-9 with TRBJ2-7; 7 bases map to TRBD2. With V trimmed by 5 bases and J by 2 bases, 3 bases remained unmatched. Germline V gene data show CDR1 as SEHNR and CDR2 as FQNEAQ (reference sequence). The CDR3 is 13 residues long. DNA of the CDR3: TGTGCCAGCAGCGGAGCGGGACCCTACGAGCAGTACTTC. Protein: CASSGAGPYEQYF.

V and J are TRBV5-5 and TRBJ1-1; D remains ambiguous. This CDR3 spans 13 amino acids. Germline assignment: CDR1 SGHKS and CDR2 YYEKEE (reference sequence). Between the trimmed V and J ends, which lost 2 bases and 3 bases, there was a span of 8 bases. CDR3 in amino acids: CASSLEFDTEAFF. In DNA, the CDR3 is TGTGCCAGCAGCTTAGAGTTCGACACTGAAGCTTTCTTT.

This clone occurred once. The rearrangement links TRBV2 to TRBJ1-4, with D unresolved. The ends were cut back, 8 bases at V and 2 bases at J, with 9 bases in the middle. Germline lookup yields CDR1 SNHLY and CDR2 FYNNEI. CDR3 size: 13 residues. The CDR3 sequence: CASEKRTNEKLFF. The CDR3 nucleotides read TGTGCCAGCGAAAAACGTACTAATGAAAAACTGTTTTTT.

Points on this clone: Within the sample, other DNA sequences also encode this same CDR3. The chain combines TRBV6-5 with TRBJ1-5; no definite D call. Germline loops: CDR1 MNHEY, CDR2 SVGAGI. V dropped 7 bases and J dropped 7 bases, with 14 bases sitting between them. The CDR3 contains 13 residues. The CDR3 DNA sequence: TGTGCCAGCAACCTAAATGGCCGCCAGCCCCAGCATTTT. This translates into CASNLNGRQPQHF.

The chain combines TRBV4-1 with TRBJ1-2; D might be TRBD1 (6 bases). Looked up from germline, CDR1 is MGHRA and CDR2 is YSYEKL. Trimming cost V 8 bases and J 4 bases, with 17 bases left between them. This CDR3 has 14 amino acids. The chain's CDR3 is CASGRERGAYGYTF. In nucleotides, the CDR3 is TGCGCCAGCGGACGCGAGAGGGGGGCCTATGGCTACACCTTC.

The rearrangement links TRBV25-1 to TRBJ2-2; D is unresolved. The germline gives CDR1 MGHDK, CDR2 SYGVNS. The CDR3 length is 16 residues. Trimming stripped 2 bases from V and 2 bases from J, with 12 bases between. CDR3 in amino acids: CASSETGRINTGELFF. The CDR3 region has the DNA TGTGCCAGCAGTGAAACCGGACGGATAAACACCGGGGAGCTGTTTTTT. The variable domain in full, completed from reference TRBV25-1 and TRBJ2-2, reads EADIYQTPRYLVIGTGKKITLECSQTMGHDKMYWYQQDPGMELHLIHYSYGVNSTEKGDLSSESTVSRIRTEHFPLTLESARPSHTSQYLCASSETGRINTGELFFGEGSRLTVL.

This clone was observed once. The rearrangement uses TRBV5-6 and TRBJ1-5; D is perhaps TRBD1 (6 bases). The CDR3 has 13 amino acids. Germline assignment: CDR1 SGHDT and CDR2 YYEEEE. V lost 4 bases, J lost 4 bases, and 9 bases lay in between. CDR3 DNA sequence: TGTGCCAGCAGCCGGGGGGCAAATCAGCCCCAGCATTTT. Its protein product is CASSRGANQPQHF.

V usage is TRBV19 and J usage is TRBJ2-5; tentatively, D is TRBD2 (6 bases). V lost 8 bases and J 7 bases, leaving 11 bases between the germline ends. The CDR3 length is 11 residues. CDR1 and CDR2 (germline): LNHDA, SQIVND (reference sequence). CDR3 loop: CASGDWGTQYF. The CDR3 DNA reads TGTGCCAGTGGGGACTGGGGGACCCAGTACTTC.

V and J are TRBV7-9 and TRBJ2-7, with 7 bases fitting TRBD2. Germline CDR1 reads SEHNR; CDR2 reads FQNEAQ (reference sequence). J lost 7 bases, V lost 2 bases, and 23 bases had no gene match. CDR3 size: 19 residues. The CDR3 bases are TGTGCCAGCAGCTTACCGATACCTAGCGGCCATTCATCGTCGCGGGAGCAGTACTTC. It yields the protein CASSLPIPSGHSSSREQYF.

V and J are TRBV7-6 and TRBJ2-5; the D gene is possibly TRBD2 (6 bases). The CDR3 totals 15 residues. Per germline, CDR1 SGHVS and CDR2 FNYEAQ. V shed 1 base and J shed 0 bases, with 9 bases lying between them. The CDR3 loop is CASSLEAGYQETQYF. The DNA of the CDR3 is TGTGCCAGCAGCTTAGAGGCGGGGTACCAAGAGACCCAGTACTTC.

The rearrangement uses TRBV28 and TRBJ1-2, with D perhaps matching TRBD1 (6 bases). Trimming shortened V by 6 bases and J by 4 bases, and 18 bases separated the two germline ends. The CDR3 is 15 amino acids. Germline V gene data show CDR1 as MDHEN and CDR2 as SYDVKM. The CDR3 sequence is CASSPGGRVAYGYTF. Written as DNA, the CDR3 is TGTGCCAGCAGCCCGGGGGGCAGGGTGGCCTATGGCTACACCTTC.

J is TRBJ2-7 and V is TRBV11-2; D is undetermined. The CDR3 has 12 residues. The germline CDR1 and CDR2 sequences are SGHAT and FQNNGV. V was trimmed by 1 base and J by 7 bases, leaving 8 bases between them. This CDR3 reads CASSLGRFEQYF. The CDR3, as DNA: TGTGCCAGCAGCTTAGGAAGGTTTGAGCAGTACTTC.

The chain has TRBV2 and TRBJ1-1; 7 nucleotides agree with TRBD1. The V segment lost 4 bases and the J segment 2 bases; nucleotides outside the gene matches: 7. The germline V gene has CDR1 SNHLY and CDR2 FYNNEI. The CDR3 length is 15 residues. CDR3 in amino acids: CASSGPGQFNTEAFF. The CDR3 nucleotides are TGTGCCAGCAGTGGCCCGGGACAGTTTAACACTGAAGCTTTCTTT.

This CDR3 is CASSSGTSGQYEQYF. The CDR3 DNA sequence: TGTGCCAGCAGCTCTGGGACTAGCGGCCAGTACGAGCAGTACTTC. The V and J genes are TRBV11-3 and TRBJ2-7, with 11 bases that match TRBD2. Trimming at V came to 4 bases and at J to 4 bases, leaving 6 bases not matched to a gene. The CDR3 is 15 amino acids. CDR1 and CDR2 (germline): SGHNT, YENEEA.

This clone was recorded a few times. The chain uses TRBV18 and TRBJ1-5; D might be TRBD1 (5 bases). This CDR3 comprises 14 residues. Germline lookup yields CDR1 KGHSH and CDR2 LQKENI. V lost 6 bases and J lost 4, with 13 bases in between. The DNA for the CDR3 is TGTGCCAGCTCGCCCTTACAGGTGAATCAGCCCCAGCATTTT. Its translation is CASSPLQVNQPQHF.

The J gene is TRBJ1-3, the V gene TRBV18, with a tentative D call TRBD1 (6 bases). Trimming removed 2 bases at V and 0 bases at J, with 11 bases between. The germline V gene encodes CDR1 KGHSH and CDR2 LQKENI. The CDR3 length is 16 residues. CDR3 in amino acids: CASSPRTGFSGNTIYF. Written as DNA, the CDR3 is TGTGCCAGCTCACCAAGAACAGGGTTCTCTGGAAACACCATATATTTT.

This chain links TRBV11-1 with TRBJ2-7, with 7 bases lining up with TRBD1. Germline values: CDR1 SGHAT, CDR2 FQDESV (reference sequence). Losses at the gene ends were 0 bases for V and 4 bases for J; bases not matched to a gene: 3. This CDR3 contains 14 residues. CDR3 in DNA: TGTGCCAGCAGCTTAGCCCGGGACAGATACGAGCAGTACTTC. Its protein product is CASSLARDRYEQYF.

V gene TRBV20-1 combines with J gene TRBJ2-1; D gene unclear. The germline V and J ends were trimmed by 3 bases and 3 bases, with 6 bases remaining between them. Germline lookup yields CDR1 DFQATT and CDR2 SNEGSKA (reference sequence). There are 12 residues in the CDR3. In DNA form, the CDR3 reads TGCAGTGCTAGTTATTACTACAATGAGCAGTTCTTC. This translates into CSASYYYNEQFF.

J is TRBJ1-2 and V is TRBV20-1, with a possible D match to TRBD1 (6 bases). Germline V lookup: CDR1 DFQATT, CDR2 SNEGSKA (reference sequence). Trimming pared 3 bases from V and 10 bases from J, leaving 18 bases between. This CDR3 has 13 residues. In DNA form, the CDR3 reads TGCAGTGCTAGTCCGGCAGCAGGACAGTCCTACACCTTC. Translated, it gives CSASPAAGQSYTF.

The chain employs TRBV9 and TRBJ2-1; 9 bases line up with TRBD2. The CDR3 runs 14 residues. J gave up 3 bases and V 6 bases, and 4 bases lay outside the gene matches. Germline V CDR1 and CDR2: SGDLS, YYNGEE. CDR3 DNA sequence: TGTGCCAGCAAGCGGACTAGCGACTACAATGAGCAGTTCTTC. Protein sequence: CASKRTSDYNEQFF.

The CDR3 sequence: CASTSSGRSYNEQFF. The CDR3 coding sequence is TGTGCCAGCACCTCTAGCGGGAGGTCCTACAATGAGCAGTTCTTC. The chain links TRBV25-1 to TRBJ2-1, with 11 bases matching TRBD2. Germline V gene sequence: CDR1 MGHDK, CDR2 SYGVNS. With V trimmed by 7 bases and J by 1 base, 3 bases remained unmatched. The CDR3 spans 15 residues.